These 2 T cell receptor beta chains were sequenced from one sample in a study of blood T cell repertoires in COVID-19. TCRdb keeps only in-frame clones here, not all; method: immunoSEQ multiplex PCR. The sample has some 65,000 clones, more than 90% seen once. Sequencing was carried out using peripheral blood. These receptors came from a man in his sixties with acute or convalescent COVID-19.

This clone was recorded only once. The chain recombines TRBV9 with TRBJ1-2; perhaps TRBD1 as D (6 bases). V shed 6 bases and J shed 3 bases, with 12 bases lying between them. The germline gives CDR1 SGDLS, CDR2 YYNGEE. The CDR3 totals 13 residues. This CDR3 is CASNRDNDYGYTF. The CDR3 nucleotides are TGTGCCAGCAACCGGGACAACGACTATGGCTACACCTTC.

A single count supports this clone. The genes are TRBV19 and TRBJ2-5, with 7 bases aligning to TRBD1. The CDR3 runs to 16 residues. V was clipped by 4 bases and J by 5 bases; unmatched bases: 13. Germline V gene data show CDR1 as LNHDA and CDR2 as SQIVND (reference sequence). The CDR3 here is CASSTGTAKLGETQYF. The CDR3 coding sequence is TGTGCCAGTAGTACGGGGACAGCCAAACTTGGGGAGACCCAGTACTTC.